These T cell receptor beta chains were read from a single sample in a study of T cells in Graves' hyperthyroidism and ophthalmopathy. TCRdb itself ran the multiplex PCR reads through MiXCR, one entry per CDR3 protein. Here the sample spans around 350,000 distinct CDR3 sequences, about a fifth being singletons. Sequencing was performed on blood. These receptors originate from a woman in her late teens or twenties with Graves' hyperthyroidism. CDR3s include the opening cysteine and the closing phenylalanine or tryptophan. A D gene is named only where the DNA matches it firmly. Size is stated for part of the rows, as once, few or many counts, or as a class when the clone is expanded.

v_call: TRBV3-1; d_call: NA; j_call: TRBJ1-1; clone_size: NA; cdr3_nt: TGTGCCAGCGCACTTGCAAGCGGGGGGACTGAAGCTTTCTTT; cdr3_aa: CASALASGGTEAFF
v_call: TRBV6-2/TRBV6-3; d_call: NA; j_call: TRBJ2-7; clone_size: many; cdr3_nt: TGTGCCAGCAGCCTCAATCTCAGGGAGAACGAGCAGTACTTC; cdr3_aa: CASSLNLRENEQYF
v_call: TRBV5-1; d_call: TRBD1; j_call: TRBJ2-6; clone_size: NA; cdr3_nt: TGCGCCAGCCGCCTAGACAGGGCTGGGGCCAACGTCCTGACTTTC; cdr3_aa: CASRLDRAGANVLTF
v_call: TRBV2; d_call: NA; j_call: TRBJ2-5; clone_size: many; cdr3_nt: TGTGCCAGGACTGAGGGCAGAATCGGGTGGTTTGAGACCCAGTACTTC; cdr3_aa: CARTEGRIGWFETQYF
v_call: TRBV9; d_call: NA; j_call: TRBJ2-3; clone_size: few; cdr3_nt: TGTGCCAGCAGCACTAGGGGGGGGTGGACCACAGATACGCAGTATTTT; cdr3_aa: CASSTRGGWTTDTQYF
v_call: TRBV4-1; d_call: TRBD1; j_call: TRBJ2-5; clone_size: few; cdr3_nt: TGCGCCAGCAGCCAAGATGGGACAGGGGGAGAGACCCAGTACTTC; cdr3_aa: CASSQDGTGGETQYF
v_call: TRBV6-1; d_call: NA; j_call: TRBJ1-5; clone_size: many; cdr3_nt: TGTGCCAGCAGTGAAGCCCCCGGGGGTTATAGCAATCAGCCCCAGCATTTT; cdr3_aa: CASSEAPGGYSNQPQHF
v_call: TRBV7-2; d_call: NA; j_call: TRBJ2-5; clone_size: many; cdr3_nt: TGTGCCAGCAGCTTAGTTAGGGAAGTGTACCAAGAGACCCAGTACTTC; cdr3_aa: CASSLVREVYQETQYF
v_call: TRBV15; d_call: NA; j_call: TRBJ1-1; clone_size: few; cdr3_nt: TGTGCCACCAGCAGAGGAGGCCTTCCCGTAAACACTGAAGCTTTCTTT; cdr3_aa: CATSRGGLPVNTEAFF
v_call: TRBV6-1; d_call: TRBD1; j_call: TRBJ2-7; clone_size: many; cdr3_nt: TGTGCCAGCAGTCCCGGGACAGCGAGCCCCTACGAGCAGTACTTC; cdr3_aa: CASSPGTASPYEQYF
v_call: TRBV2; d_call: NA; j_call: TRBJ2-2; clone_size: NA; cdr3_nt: TGTGCCAGCAGTTACAGGGCCGCGAACACCGGGGAGCTGTTTTTT; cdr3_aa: CASSYRAANTGELFF
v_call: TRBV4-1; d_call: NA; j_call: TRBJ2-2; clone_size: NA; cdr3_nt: TGCGCCAGCAGCCAACCGAGGCGAGGCACCGGGGAGCTGTTTTTT; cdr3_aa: CASSQPRRGTGELFF
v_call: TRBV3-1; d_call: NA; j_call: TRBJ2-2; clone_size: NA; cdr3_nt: TGTGCCAGCAGCCCAACTTACACCGGGGAGCTGTTTTTT; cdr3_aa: CASSPTYTGELFF
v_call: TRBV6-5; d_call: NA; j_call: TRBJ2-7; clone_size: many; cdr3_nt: TGTGCCAGCAGTTGGGGCGGGACAGACTACGAGCAGTACTTC; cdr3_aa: CASSWGGTDYEQYF
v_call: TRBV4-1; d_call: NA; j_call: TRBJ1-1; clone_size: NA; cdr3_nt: TGCGCCAGCAGCGAAGTTACAGGTCGGGTGGAAGCTTTCTTT; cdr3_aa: CASSEVTGRVEAFF
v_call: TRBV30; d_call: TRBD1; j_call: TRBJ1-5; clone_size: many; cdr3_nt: TGTGCCTGGAGTGTACAACGACAGGGTCGCAACCAGCCCCAGCATTTT; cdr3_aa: CAWSVQRQGRNQPQHF
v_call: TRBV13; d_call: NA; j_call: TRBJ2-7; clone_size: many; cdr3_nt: TGTGCCAGCAGCTTTCGAGAAATAGCAGAGCAGTACTTC; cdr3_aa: CASSFREIAEQYF
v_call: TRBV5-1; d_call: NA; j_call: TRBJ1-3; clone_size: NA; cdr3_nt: TGCGCCAGCAGCTTGTGGGGGGCGTCTTCTGGAAACACCATATATTTT; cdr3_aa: CASSLWGASSGNTIYF
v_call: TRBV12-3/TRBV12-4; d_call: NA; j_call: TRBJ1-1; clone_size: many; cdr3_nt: TGTGCCAGCAGCCCTCCAACGGCCTGGGCTGAAGCTTTCTTT; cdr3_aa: CASSPPTAWAEAFF
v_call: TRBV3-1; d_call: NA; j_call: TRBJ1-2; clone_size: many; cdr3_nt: TGTGCCAGCAGCCAAACGAACTATGGCTACACCTTC; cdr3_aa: CASSQTNYGYTF
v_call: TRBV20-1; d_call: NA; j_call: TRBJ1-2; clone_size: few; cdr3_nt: TGCAGTGTCCACCGCGGGGGGAACTATGGCTACACCTTC; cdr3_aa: CSVHRGGNYGYTF
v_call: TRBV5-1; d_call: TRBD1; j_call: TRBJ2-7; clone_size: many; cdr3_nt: TGCGCCAGCAGCTTGGCCCCGGACAGGGGCTACGAGCAGTACTTC; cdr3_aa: CASSLAPDRGYEQYF
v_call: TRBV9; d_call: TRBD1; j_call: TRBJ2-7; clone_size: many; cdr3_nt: TGTGCCAGCAGCGCCCCAGGGGGCGAGGGGTACGAGCAGTACTTC; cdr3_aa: CASSAPGGEGYEQYF
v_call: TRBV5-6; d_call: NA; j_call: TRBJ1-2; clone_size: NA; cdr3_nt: TGTGCCAGCAGCTTGGCCCCCGAGGGGGGCTACACCTTC; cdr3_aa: CASSLAPEGGYTF
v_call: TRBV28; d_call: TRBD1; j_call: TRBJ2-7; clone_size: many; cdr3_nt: TGTGCCAGCAGCCGGGGACAGGGGGCTTTCTACGAGCAGTACTTC; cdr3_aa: CASSRGQGAFYEQYF
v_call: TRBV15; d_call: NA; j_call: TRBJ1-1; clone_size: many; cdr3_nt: TGTGCCACCAGCAAACTAGATTACACTGAAGCTTTCTTT; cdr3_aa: CATSKLDYTEAFF
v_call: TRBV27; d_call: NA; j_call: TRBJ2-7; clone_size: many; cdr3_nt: TGTGCCAGCAGTCCAGACATAAGCTCCTACGAGCAGTACTTC; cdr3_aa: CASSPDISSYEQYF
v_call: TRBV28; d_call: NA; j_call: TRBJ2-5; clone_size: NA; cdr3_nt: TGTGCCAGCAGTTTTAGGTTGGAGACCCAGTACTTC; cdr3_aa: CASSFRLETQYF
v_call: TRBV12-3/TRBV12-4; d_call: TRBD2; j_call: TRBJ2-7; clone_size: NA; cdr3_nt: TGTGCCAGCACCCTTGGGGCTAGCGGGTACGAGCAGTACTTC; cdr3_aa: CASTLGASGYEQYF
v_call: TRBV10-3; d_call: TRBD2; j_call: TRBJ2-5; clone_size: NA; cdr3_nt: TGTGCCATCAGTGCGGGACTAGCGGGGAGGACCCAAGAGACCCAGTACTTC; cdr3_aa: CAISAGLAGRTQETQYF
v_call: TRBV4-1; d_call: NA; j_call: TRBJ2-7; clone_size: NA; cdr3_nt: TGCGCCAGCAGCCAACTACAGGTCTCCTACGAGCAGTACTTC; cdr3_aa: CASSQLQVSYEQYF
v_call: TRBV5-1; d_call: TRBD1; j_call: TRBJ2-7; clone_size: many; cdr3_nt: TGCGCCAGCAGCTTGGGGGACAGGGGGCGCGAGCAGTACTTC; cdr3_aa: CASSLGDRGREQYF
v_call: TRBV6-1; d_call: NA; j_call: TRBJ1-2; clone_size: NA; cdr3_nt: TGTGCCAGCAGTGAAGTATCCAACTATGGCTACACCTTC; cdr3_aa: CASSEVSNYGYTF
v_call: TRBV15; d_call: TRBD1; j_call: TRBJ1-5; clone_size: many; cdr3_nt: TGTGCCACCAGCAGATCCGGGACAGGGAGAGGGCAGCCCCAGCATTTT; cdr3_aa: CATSRSGTGRGQPQHF
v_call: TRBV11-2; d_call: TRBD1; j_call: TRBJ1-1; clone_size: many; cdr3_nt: TGTGCCAGCAGCTTATGGCTGGAGGGGGCGTTCACTGAAGCTTTCTTT; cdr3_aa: CASSLWLEGAFTEAFF
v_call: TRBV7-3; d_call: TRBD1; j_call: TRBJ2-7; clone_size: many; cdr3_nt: TGTGCCAGCAGCTGGGGTCCGGGACAGGGCGAGCAGTACTTC; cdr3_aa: CASSWGPGQGEQYF
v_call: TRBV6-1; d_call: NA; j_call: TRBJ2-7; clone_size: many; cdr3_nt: TGTGCCAGCAGTCCGCGCGGGACCTCCCTATCGAGGGAGCAGTACTTC; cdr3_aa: CASSPRGTSLSREQYF
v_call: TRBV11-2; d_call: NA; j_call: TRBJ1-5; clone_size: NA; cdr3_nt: TGTGCCAGCGCCCTGACGGGGTTGAATCAGCCCCAGCATTTT; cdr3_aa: CASALTGLNQPQHF
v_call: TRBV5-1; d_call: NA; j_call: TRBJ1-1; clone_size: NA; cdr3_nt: TGCGCCAGCAGCGGAGGACAGAGGAACACTGAAGCTTTCTTT; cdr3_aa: CASSGGQRNTEAFF
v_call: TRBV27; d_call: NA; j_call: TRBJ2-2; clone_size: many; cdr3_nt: TGTGCCAGCAGTGGCGGGACGAACACCGGGGAGCTGTTTTTT; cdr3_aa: CASSGGTNTGELFF
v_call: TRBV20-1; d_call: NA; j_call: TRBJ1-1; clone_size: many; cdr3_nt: TGCAGTGCCCTAAGTCGGAGAAACACTGAAGCTTTCTTT; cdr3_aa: CSALSRRNTEAFF
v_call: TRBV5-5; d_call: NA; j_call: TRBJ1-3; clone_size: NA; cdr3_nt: TGTGCCAGCAGTGCGGGCGGTCCCTTCTCTGGAAACACCATATATTTT; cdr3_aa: CASSAGGPFSGNTIYF
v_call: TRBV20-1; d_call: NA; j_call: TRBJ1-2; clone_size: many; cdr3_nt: TGCAGTGCTATAAGGGGTTTTACCTTCTATGGCTACACCTTC; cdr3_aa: CSAIRGFTFYGYTF
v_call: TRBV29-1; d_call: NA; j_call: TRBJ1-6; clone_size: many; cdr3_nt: TGCAGCGTTGCGAGGAGTGAGAATTCACCCCTCCACTTT; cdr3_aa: CSVARSENSPLHF
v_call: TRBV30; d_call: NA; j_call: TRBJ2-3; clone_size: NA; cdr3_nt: TGTGCCTGGAGTAGCTGGGGGGGGGCTAGCACAGATACGCAGTATTTT; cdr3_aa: CAWSSWGGASTDTQYF
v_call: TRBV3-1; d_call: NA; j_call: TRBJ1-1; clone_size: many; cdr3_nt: TGTGCCAGCAAGACAGACTCGAACACTGAAGCTTTCTTT; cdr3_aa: CASKTDSNTEAFF
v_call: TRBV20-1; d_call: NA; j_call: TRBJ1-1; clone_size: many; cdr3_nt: TGCAGTGTTCAAGGACAGAACACTGAAGCTTTCTTT; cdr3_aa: CSVQGQNTEAFF
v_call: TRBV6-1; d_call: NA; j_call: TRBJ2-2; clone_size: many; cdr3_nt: TGTGCCACAACACCCCGGGCCACCGGGGAGCTGTTTTTT; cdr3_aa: CATTPRATGELFF
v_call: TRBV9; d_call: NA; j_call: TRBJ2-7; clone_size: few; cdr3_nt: TGTGCCAGCAGCGTAGGACAGATCTCCTACGAGCAGTACTTC; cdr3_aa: CASSVGQISYEQYF
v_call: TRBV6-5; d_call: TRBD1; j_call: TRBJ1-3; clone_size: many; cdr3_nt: TGTGCCAGCAGTAGGGGACAGGACGCTGGAAACACCATATATTTT; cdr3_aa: CASSRGQDAGNTIYF
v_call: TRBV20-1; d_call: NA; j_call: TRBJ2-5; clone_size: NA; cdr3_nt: TGCAGCGCCCTTGGAAGGGCGGGGCACGAAGAGACCCAGTACTTC; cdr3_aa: CSALGRAGHEETQYF
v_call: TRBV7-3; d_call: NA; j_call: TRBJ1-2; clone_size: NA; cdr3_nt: TGTGCCAGCAGCCCACGGGTGAAATCTGGGGGCTACACCTTC; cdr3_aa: CASSPRVKSGGYTF
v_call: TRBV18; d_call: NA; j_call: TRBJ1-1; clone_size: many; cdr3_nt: TGTGCCAGCTCACCACCTCGGGTCATGAACACTGAAGCTTTCTTT; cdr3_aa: CASSPPRVMNTEAFF